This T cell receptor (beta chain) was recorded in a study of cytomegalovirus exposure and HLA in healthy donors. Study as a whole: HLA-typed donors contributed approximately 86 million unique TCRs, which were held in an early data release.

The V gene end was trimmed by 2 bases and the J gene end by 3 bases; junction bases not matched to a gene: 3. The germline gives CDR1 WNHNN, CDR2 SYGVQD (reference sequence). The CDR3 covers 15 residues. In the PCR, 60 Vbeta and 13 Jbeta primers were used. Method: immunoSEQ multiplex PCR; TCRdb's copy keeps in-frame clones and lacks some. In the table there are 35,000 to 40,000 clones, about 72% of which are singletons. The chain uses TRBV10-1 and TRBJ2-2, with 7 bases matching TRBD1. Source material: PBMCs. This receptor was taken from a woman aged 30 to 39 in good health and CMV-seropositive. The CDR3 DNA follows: TGCGCCAGCAGTGAGGGACAGGTCCACACCGGGGAGCTGTTTTTT. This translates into CASSEGQVHTGELFF.